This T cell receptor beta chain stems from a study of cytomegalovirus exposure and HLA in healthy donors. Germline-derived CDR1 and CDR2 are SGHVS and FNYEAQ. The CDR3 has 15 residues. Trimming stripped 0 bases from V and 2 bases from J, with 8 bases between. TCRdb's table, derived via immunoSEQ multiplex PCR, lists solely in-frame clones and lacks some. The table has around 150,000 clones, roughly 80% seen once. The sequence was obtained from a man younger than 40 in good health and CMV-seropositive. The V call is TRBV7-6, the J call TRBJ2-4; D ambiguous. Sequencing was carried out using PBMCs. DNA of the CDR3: TGTGCCAGCAGCTTAGCTCCAGATTCCAAAAACATTCAGTACTTC. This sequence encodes CASSLAPDSKNIQYF.